These T cell receptor beta chains were read from a single sample in a study of response to subunit inactivated influenza vaccine. TCRdb itself ran the RT-PCR reads through MiXCR, one entry per CDR3 protein. Among 530,000 or so distinct CDR3 sequences, 25% were seen once, and the ten largest hold around 1.8%. The sample was CD4+ T cells sorted from PBMCs, taken 4 to 6 days after vaccination. Receptors were obtained from a man aged 45 to 65 who received an inactivated influenza vaccine. Both conserved end residues are part of each CDR3. D genes are given only for firm matches. The size entry is marked missing in some rows and otherwise reads once, few, many or a size class.

abundance,d_gene,j_gene,v_gene,CDR3nt,CDR3aa
few,NA,TRBJ1-2,TRBV29-1,TGCAGCGTCGATCGCAACTCTTGGGGCTACACCTTC,CSVDRNSWGYTF
few,TRBD1,TRBJ1-6,TRBV20-1,TGCAGTGCCCGACCAGGGGGCGGTTCACCCCTCCACTTT,CSARPGGGSPLHF
NA,NA,TRBJ1-1,TRBV20-1,TGCAGTGCTTCGGTCGGGGACGGATTAATGAACACTGAAGCTTTCTTT,CSASVGDGLMNTEAFF
NA,TRBD2,TRBJ2-1,TRBV9,TGTGCCAGCAGCGTAGGGACTAGTTGGCTCAATGAGCAGTTCTTC,CASSVGTSWLNEQFF
few,NA,TRBJ2-5,TRBV5-1,TGCGCCAGCAAAGGGGTTCCCCAAGAGACCCAGTACTTC,CASKGVPQETQYF
NA,NA,TRBJ1-2,TRBV18,TGTGCCAGCTCACCACGGCAGGGACCACCCTATGGCTACACCTTC,CASSPRQGPPYGYTF
NA,NA,TRBJ2-6,TRBV7-9,TGTGCCAGCAGCACCTCCGCACGGAGCTCTGGGGCCAACGTCCTGACTTTC,CASSTSARSSGANVLTF
few,TRBD1,TRBJ2-5,TRBV5-6,TGTGCCAGCAGCCCGGGGACAGGGGACGAGACCCAGTACTTC,CASSPGTGDETQYF
NA,TRBD1,TRBJ2-1,TRBV30,TGTGCCTGGAGTCATCCACTTGACAGGGGCAATGAGCAGTTCTTC,CAWSHPLDRGNEQFF
few,TRBD1,TRBJ2-2,TRBV15,TGTGCCACGTTGGGGGACAGGAGGGATAACACCGGGGAGCTGTTTTTT,CATLGDRRDNTGELFF
few,TRBD1,TRBJ1-2,TRBV20-1,TGCAGTGCCATGCAGGGGGATGGCTACACCTTC,CSAMQGDGYTF
few,TRBD2,TRBJ2-1,TRBV7-9,TGTGCCAGCAGCCCCGGGACTAGCCCCGATGAGCAGTTCTTC,CASSPGTSPDEQFF
few,NA,TRBJ2-1,TRBV10-3,TGTGCCATCAGGGAAGGCAGGAGCTCCTACAATGAGCAGTTCTTC,CAIREGRSSYNEQFF
NA,NA,TRBJ2-7,TRBV20-1,TGCAGTGCTAGAGACGGAGGGGCAGCTAGCTACGAGCAGTACTTC,CSARDGGAASYEQYF
few,TRBD2,TRBJ2-5,TRBV10-3,TGTGCCATCATAAGCGGGGGGGCTTTCCAAGAGACCCAGTACTTC,CAIISGGAFQETQYF
few,TRBD2,TRBJ2-7,TRBV20-1,TGCAGTGCCGGTGGGACTAGCGGGAGAGGCTACGAGCAGTACTTC,CSAGGTSGRGYEQYF
NA,NA,TRBJ2-5,TRBV15,TGTGCCACCAGCCAAAGACTAGGAGAGACCCAGTACTTC,CATSQRLGETQYF
NA,NA,TRBJ2-7,TRBV29-1,TGCAGCGTTGGAGGGTTGGGACTGTACGAGCAGTACTTC,CSVGGLGLYEQYF
few,TRBD1,TRBJ2-5,TRBV4-2,TGTGCCAGCAGCCAAGACCAGGGTAGGACAGGAGAGACCCAGTACTTC,CASSQDQGRTGETQYF
few,TRBD1,TRBJ1-5,TRBV6-2/TRBV6-3,TGTGCCAGCAGTTCCCCCGTGGACAGGGGTAAAGGTCAGCCCCAGCATTTT,CASSSPVDRGKGQPQHF
NA,NA,TRBJ2-7,TRBV7-2,TGTGCCAGCAGCTTTGGGTTAGAGCAGTACTTC,CASSFGLEQYF
NA,NA,TRBJ1-2,TRBV12-3/TRBV12-4,TGTGCCAGCAGTCCAAACAATGTGGGGGTGGCTAGTGGCTACACCTTC,CASSPNNVGVASGYTF
NA,NA,TRBJ1-3,TRBV10-3,TGTGCCATCAGTGGGGGGACTGGAAACACCATATATTTT,CAISGGTGNTIYF
NA,NA,TRBJ2-2,TRBV28,TGTGCCAGCAGTGTCCTCTTGACAGGGAACACCGGGGAGCTGTTTTTT,CASSVLLTGNTGELFF
NA,NA,TRBJ2-5,TRBV2,TGTGCCAGCATAAGGGTTGCAGAGACCCAGTACTTC,CASIRVAETQYF
few,NA,TRBJ2-1,TRBV28,TGTGCCAGCAGTTTACCCCATCAGGGGACGGGTGAGCAGTTCTTC,CASSLPHQGTGEQFF
few,TRBD1,TRBJ2-7,TRBV20-1,TGCAGTGCTAGCTTATCTGGGGCCGGGACAGGGGTCGACGAGCAGTACTTC,CSASLSGAGTGVDEQYF
few,NA,TRBJ2-7,TRBV20-1,TGCAGTGCTAGAGATGGGCAAAGAGGTTCCCTCTACGAGCAGTACTTC,CSARDGQRGSLYEQYF
few,NA,TRBJ2-4,TRBV12-3/TRBV12-4,TGTGCCAGCAGTGCCCAGGGGGGAGGAAACATTCAGTACTTC,CASSAQGGGNIQYF
few,NA,TRBJ1-4,TRBV7-2,TGTGCCAGCAGCTTAGGAGCCCTTGAAAAACTGTTTTTT,CASSLGALEKLFF
NA,NA,TRBJ2-7,TRBV6-2/TRBV6-3,TGTGCCAGCAGTGCCCTTGGGACCGGTTACTCCTACGAGCAGTACTTC,CASSALGTGYSYEQYF
few,TRBD2,TRBJ2-1,TRBV5-6,TGTGCCAGCAGCTTGAGTCGGGGGGTCTCCTACAATGAGCAGTTCTTC,CASSLSRGVSYNEQFF
many,NA,TRBJ2-2,TRBV20-1,TGCAGCGCGCGGACGGTGAACACCGGGGAGCTGTTTTTT,CSARTVNTGELFF
few,NA,TRBJ1-2,TRBV4-3,TGCGCCAGCAGCCAAGATTCAGGGTTCTATGGCTACACCTTC,CASSQDSGFYGYTF
NA,NA,TRBJ1-2,TRBV5-1,TGCGCCAGCAGCCCGACCCTGTCGAATGGCTACACCTTC,CASSPTLSNGYTF
NA,TRBD2,TRBJ2-7,TRBV20-1,TGCAGTGCTGGCCCTTGGGGGGGTGCTTACGAGCAGTACTTC,CSAGPWGGAYEQYF
many,TRBD2,TRBJ2-1,TRBV7-2,TGTGCCAGCAGCGAACTAGCGGGAGGGTACAATGAGCAGTTCTTC,CASSELAGGYNEQFF
few,TRBD1,TRBJ1-5,TRBV24-1,TGTGCCACCAGTGATAGGACAGGGCATAGCAATCAGCCCCAGCATTTT,CATSDRTGHSNQPQHF
NA,NA,TRBJ2-5,TRBV3-1,TGTGCCAGCAGTCAAACGGCGTCACAAGAGACCCAGTACTTC,CASSQTASQETQYF
few,TRBD1,TRBJ2-5,TRBV20-1,TGCAGTGCTCAGGGACAGGGAATTCGAGAGACCCAGTACTTC,CSAQGQGIRETQYF
few,TRBD2,TRBJ2-1,TRBV5-1,TGCGCCAGCAGCGGAGGACTAGCCTGGAGGGAGCAGTTCTTC,CASSGGLAWREQFF
NA,TRBD1,TRBJ2-3,TRBV28,TGTGCCAGCAGAGGGACAGCCCAAGGGGTTAGCACAGATACGCAGTATTTT,CASRGTAQGVSTDTQYF
many,TRBD2,TRBJ2-7,TRBV7-2,TGTGCCAGCAGCTTAGGTCTAGCGGGAGGGCTCAACGAGCAGTACTTC,CASSLGLAGGLNEQYF
few,TRBD2,TRBJ2-1,TRBV28,TGTGCCAGCAGTTTAGGGGGGGTCAATGAGCAGTTCTTC,CASSLGGVNEQFF
NA,NA,TRBJ2-2,TRBV7-2,TGTGCCAGCAGCCCATTAGAGGCCACCGGGGAGCTGTTTTTT,CASSPLEATGELFF
many,TRBD1,TRBJ2-7,TRBV12-3/TRBV12-4,TGTGCCAGCAGTCATCCCGGGACAGGTCAAGCTAAGGAGTACTTC,CASSHPGTGQAKEYF
few,TRBD2,TRBJ2-5,TRBV20-1,TGCAGTGCCACACGAGAGCGGGGTAAAGAGACCCAGTACTTC,CSATRERGKETQYF
NA,NA,TRBJ1-1,TRBV5-1,TGCGCCAGCAGCCGTTGGGGGGGCCGGGGCAACACTGAAGCTTTCTTT,CASSRWGGRGNTEAFF
few,NA,TRBJ1-5,TRBV7-2,TGTGCCAGCAGCTTAGACAGGGAGTCCCCCCAGCATTTT,CASSLDRESPQHF
NA,NA,TRBJ2-5,TRBV10-3,TGTGCCATCAGTGAGTCGAGGGCAGCCGACCAAGAGACCCAGTACTTC,CAISESRAADQETQYF
NA,NA,TRBJ2-7,TRBV13,TGTGCCAGCAGCGCCCAGGGGCGCGAGCAGTACTTC,CASSAQGREQYF
NA,NA,TRBJ1-2,TRBV18,TGTGCCAGCTCACCACGGACAACAGGGAATACTGGCTACACCTTC,CASSPRTTGNTGYTF
few,TRBD1,TRBJ2-2,TRBV9,TGTGCCAGCAGCGTAGAGGGTTGGACAGGGGCCGGGGAGCTGTTTTTT,CASSVEGWTGAGELFF
NA,NA,TRBJ1-2,TRBV6-6,TGTGCCAGCAGGGATGGGGGGGCCCGTGGCTACACCTTC,CASRDGGARGYTF
few,NA,TRBJ2-5,TRBV20-1,TGCAGTGCTAGGGGACCGGGGCAAGAGACCCAGTACTTC,CSARGPGQETQYF
NA,NA,TRBJ2-3,TRBV10-3,TGTGCCATCAGCTTAGGAGGGAGCGGAACTAGCACAGATACGCAGTATTTT,CAISLGGSGTSTDTQYF
few,TRBD2,TRBJ2-7,TRBV29-1,TGCAGCGTGCTAAGGGCGGGAGCTCAATACGAGCAGTACTTC,CSVLRAGAQYEQYF
NA,NA,TRBJ1-4,TRBV9,TGTGCCAGCAGCGTAGAGGGGTGGACCGAAAAACTGTTTTTT,CASSVEGWTEKLFF